Following are 16 T cell receptor beta chains from one sample sequenced in a study of OX40 agonist ivuxolimab in advanced cancers. Sequenced by immunoSEQ multiplex PCR; TCRdb stores in-frame clones only, minus some. The sample yields about 24,000 clones, roughly 80% seen once. Material: CD4+ or CD8+ T cells sorted from blood, obtained in a trial of the OX40 agonist ivuxolimab. These receptor sequences come from an adult with an advanced solid tumor such as melanoma, head and neck, liver or kidney cancer.

Written as DNA, the CDR3 is TGTGCCAGTAGTCTTCAGGGGGCCTACAATGAGCAGTTCTTC. Its protein product is CASSLQGAYNEQFF. The gene calls are TRBV19 and TRBJ2-1; TRBD1 aligns across 7 bases. The V gene end was trimmed by 5 bases and the J gene end by 2 bases; junction bases not matched to a gene: 3. CDR3 length equals 14 residues. Looked up from germline, CDR1 is LNHDA and CDR2 is SQIVND (reference sequence).

The chain couples TRBV2 to TRBJ2-6; D unresolved. This CDR3 comprises 14 residues. V was pared by 1 base and J by 0 bases, with 1 base between. Germline CDR1 reads SNHLY; CDR2 reads FYNNEI. The CDR3 DNA sequence: TGTGCCAGCAGTGAAGTCTCTGGGGCCAACGTCCTGACTTTC. It encodes CASSEVSGANVLTF.

The chain is built from TRBV27 and TRBJ2-1, with D possibly called TRBD1 or TRBD2 (5 bases each). This CDR3 has 14 residues. The germline V gene has CDR1 MNHEY and CDR2 SMNVEV (reference sequence). The ends were cut back, 4 bases at V and 6 bases at J, with 13 bases in the middle. The CDR3 protein is CASSSDRDGNEQFF. The CDR3 DNA follows: TGTGCCAGCAGTTCAGACCGGGACGGCAATGAGCAGTTCTTC.

The rearrangement joins TRBV28 to TRBJ2-7, with 10 bases that match TRBD2. The J segment lost 4 bases and the V segment lost 6 bases, leaving 9 bases of the junction unmatched. The CDR3 is 15 amino acids. Looked up from germline, CDR1 is MDHEN and CDR2 is SYDVKM. Written as DNA, the CDR3 is TGTGCCAGCAGCCTCCCTAGCGGGAGAAAGTACGAGCAGTACTTC. It translates to CASSLPSGRKYEQYF. The full variable domain, completed using reference TRBV28 and TRBJ2-7, is DVKVTQSSRYLVKRTGEKVFLECVQDMDHENMFWYRQDPGLGLRLIYFSYDVKMKEKGDIPEGYSVSREKKERFSLILESASTNQTSMYLCASSLPSGRKYEQYFGPGTRLTVT.

This clone was seen a handful of times. The V call is TRBV2, the J call TRBJ2-3, with 10 bases lining up with TRBD2. Losses at the gene ends were 4 bases for V and 5 bases for J; bases not matched to a gene: 6. The CDR3 runs 15 residues. Germline values: CDR1 SNHLY, CDR2 FYNNEI. CDR3 DNA: TGTGCCAGCAGTGGCAGCGGGGGGGCGGTAGATACGCAGTATTTT. Translating gives CASSGSGGAVDTQYF.

The chain is built from TRBV19 and TRBJ2-2; D gene unclear. CDR1 and CDR2 from the germline V gene are LNHDA and SQIVND (reference sequence). V was clipped by 1 base and J by 6 bases, with 6 bases between them. The CDR3 covers 13 residues. CDR3 in amino acids: CASSIVSPGELFF. Written as DNA, the CDR3 is TGTGCCAGTAGTATAGTTTCCCCCGGGGAGCTGTTTTTT.

The chain carries TRBV7-2 and TRBJ1-2, with 11 bases matching TRBD1. V lost 0 bases and J lost 4; bases outside the gene matches: 4. The CDR3 spans 16 residues. Germline lookup yields CDR1 SGHTA and CDR2 FQGNSA. CDR3 residues: CASSLAGTGGSYGYTF. DNA of the CDR3: TGTGCCAGCAGCTTAGCCGGGACAGGGGGATCCTATGGCTACACCTTC.

This sequence joins TRBV11-3 and TRBJ1-4, with a weak D call TRBD1 (5 bases). Germline V gene data show CDR1 as SGHNT and CDR2 as YENEEA. The CDR3 runs 17 residues. Trimming took 1 base from V and 0 from J, leaving 12 bases between them. The CDR3 protein is CASSLAGADATNEKLFF. In nucleotides, the CDR3 is TGTGCCAGCAGCTTAGCTGGGGCCGACGCAACTAATGAAAAACTGTTTTTT.

The J gene is TRBJ2-3, the V gene TRBV5-1, with TRBD2 identical over 9 bases. The CDR3 length is 17 residues. In germline, CDR1 is SGHRS, CDR2 YFSETQ. The J segment lost 2 bases and the V segment lost 4 bases, leaving 11 bases of the junction unmatched. The CDR3 DNA reads TGCGCCAGCAGCCTAGGACCTAGCGGGGCGGACACAGATACGCAGTATTTT. Translating it yields CASSLGPSGADTDTQYF.

The rearrangement joins TRBV30 to TRBJ2-1; D is uncertain. Deletions cut 4 bases from V and 0 bases from J, with 10 bases between. From germline, CDR1 is GTSNPN and CDR2 SVGIG (reference sequence). The CDR3 contains 14 residues. DNA of the CDR3: TGTGCCTGGAACCGGGCCTTCTCCTACAATGAGCAGTTCTTC. It encodes CAWNRAFSYNEQFF.

The CDR3 region is CASSLGLGAGDEQFF. For the CDR3, the DNA is TGCGCCAGCAGCTTGGGTTTAGGGGCCGGGGATGAGCAGTTCTTC. The chain combines TRBV5-1 with TRBJ2-1; D may match TRBD1 or TRBD2 (5 bases each). V was cut by 0 bases and J by 8 bases, with 15 bases left in between. Looked up from germline, CDR1 is SGHRS and CDR2 is YFSETQ. This CDR3 has 15 amino acids.

CDR3 protein: CATQAGTNTGELFF. CDR3 bases: TGCGCCACCCAAGCCGGGACCAACACCGGGGAGCTGTTTTTT. The V call is TRBV5-1, the J call TRBJ2-2; perhaps D is TRBD1 or TRBD2 (5 bases each). The V end lost 9 bases, the J end lost 2 bases, and 14 bases lay between the germline ends. The CDR3 is 14 amino acids. Germline loops: CDR1 SGHRS, CDR2 YFSETQ.

The V gene is TRBV11-2, the J gene TRBJ2-2, with D unclear. This CDR3 has 16 amino acids. V gave up 7 bases and J gave up 3 bases, with 18 bases separating them. CDR1 SGHAT and CDR2 FQNNGV come from the germline V gene. The CDR3 DNA reads TGTGCCAGCACCAAGAAGTGGGCTATGGACACCGGGGAGCTGTTTTTT. Its translation: CASTKKWAMDTGELFF.

V usage is TRBV19 and J usage is TRBJ1-5; a weak D match, TRBD1 (6 bases). This CDR3 comprises 17 residues. Germline lookup yields CDR1 LNHDA and CDR2 SQIVND (reference sequence). The V gene lost 1 base and the J gene lost 4 bases, with 17 bases spanning the gap. The CDR3 is CASSIGIRGARNQPQHF. As DNA, the CDR3 is TGTGCCAGTAGTATAGGGATTCGGGGGGCACGGAATCAGCCCCAGCATTTT.

A few counts support this clone. The chain has TRBV6-6 and TRBJ1-5; D may be TRBD1 (6 bases). The CDR3 length is 15 residues. The germline V gene encodes CDR1 MNHNY and CDR2 SVGAGI (reference sequence). V was pared by 0 bases and J by 4 bases, with 10 bases between. As DNA, the CDR3 is TGTGCCAGCAGTTACTCGGGGACACCTAATCAGCCCCAGCATTTT. Residues: CASSYSGTPNQPQHF.

V usage is TRBV7-9 and J usage is TRBJ2-7; TRBD1 is a possible D gene (6 bases). The V gene's germline CDR1 is SEHNR and CDR2 FQNEAQ (reference sequence). Trimming took off 4 bases at V and 4 bases at J, with 17 bases between the two ends. This CDR3 is 15 amino acids long. The CDR3 region has the DNA TGTGCCAGCAGCTCGTCCGGGACACTTCATTACGAGCAGTACTTC. Its protein is CASSSSGTLHYEQYF.